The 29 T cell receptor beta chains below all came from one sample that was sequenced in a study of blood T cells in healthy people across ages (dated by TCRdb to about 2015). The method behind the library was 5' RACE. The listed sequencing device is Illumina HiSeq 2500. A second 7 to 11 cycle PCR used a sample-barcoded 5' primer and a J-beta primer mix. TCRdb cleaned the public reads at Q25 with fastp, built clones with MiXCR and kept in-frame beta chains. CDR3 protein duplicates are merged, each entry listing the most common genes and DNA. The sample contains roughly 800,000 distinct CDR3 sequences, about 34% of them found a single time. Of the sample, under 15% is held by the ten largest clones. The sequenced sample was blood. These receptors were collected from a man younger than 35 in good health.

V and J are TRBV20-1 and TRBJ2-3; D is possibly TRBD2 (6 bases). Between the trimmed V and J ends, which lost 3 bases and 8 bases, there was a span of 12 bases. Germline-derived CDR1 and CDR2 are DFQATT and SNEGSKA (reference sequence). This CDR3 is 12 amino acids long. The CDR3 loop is CSARGGVATQYF. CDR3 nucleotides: TGCAGTGCTAGGGGCGGGGTTGCTACGCAGTATTTT.

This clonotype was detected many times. CDR3 residues: CASSFEGPQETQYF. CDR3 nucleotide sequence: TGTGCCAGCAGTTTCGAGGGCCCCCAAGAGACCCAGTACTTC. V gene TRBV6-5 combines with J gene TRBJ2-5; TRBD2 is a possible D gene (5 bases). Trimming stripped 4 bases from V and 1 base from J, with 10 bases between. Germline V lookup: CDR1 MNHEY, CDR2 SVGAGI. There are 14 residues in the CDR3.

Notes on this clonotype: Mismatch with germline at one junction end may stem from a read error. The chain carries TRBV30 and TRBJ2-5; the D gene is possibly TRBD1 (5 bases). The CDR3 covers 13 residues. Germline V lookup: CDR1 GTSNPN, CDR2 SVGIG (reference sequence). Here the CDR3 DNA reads TGTGCCTGGAGTTCCGACGGACAAGAGACCCAGTCCTTC. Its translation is CAWSSDGQETQSF.

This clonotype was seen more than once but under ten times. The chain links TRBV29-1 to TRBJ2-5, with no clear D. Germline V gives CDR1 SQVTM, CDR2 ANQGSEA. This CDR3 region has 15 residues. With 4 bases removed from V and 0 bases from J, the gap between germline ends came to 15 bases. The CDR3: CSVGATLYNQETQYF. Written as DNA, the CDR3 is TGCAGCGTTGGGGCTACACTCTACAACCAAGAGACCCAGTACTTC.

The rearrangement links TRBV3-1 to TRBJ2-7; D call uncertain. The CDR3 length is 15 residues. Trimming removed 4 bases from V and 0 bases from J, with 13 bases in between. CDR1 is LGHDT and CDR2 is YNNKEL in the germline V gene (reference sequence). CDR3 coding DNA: TGTGCCAGCAGCCCCCGTTTAATCCCCTCCTACGAGCAGTACTTC. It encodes CASSPRLIPSYEQYF.

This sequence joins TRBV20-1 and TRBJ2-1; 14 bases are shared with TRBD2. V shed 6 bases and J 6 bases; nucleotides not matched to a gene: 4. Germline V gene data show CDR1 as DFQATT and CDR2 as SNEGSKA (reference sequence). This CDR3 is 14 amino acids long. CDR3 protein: CSARLAGGLNEQFF. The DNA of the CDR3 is TGCAGTGCCCGACTAGCGGGGGGGCTCAATGAGCAGTTCTTC.

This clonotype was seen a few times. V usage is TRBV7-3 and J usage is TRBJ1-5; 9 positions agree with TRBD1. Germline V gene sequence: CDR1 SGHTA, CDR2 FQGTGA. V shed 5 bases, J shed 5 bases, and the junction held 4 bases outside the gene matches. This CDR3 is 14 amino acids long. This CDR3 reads CASSARDRDQPQHF. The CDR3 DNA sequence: TGTGCCAGCAGCGCCCGGGACAGGGATCAGCCCCAGCATTTT.

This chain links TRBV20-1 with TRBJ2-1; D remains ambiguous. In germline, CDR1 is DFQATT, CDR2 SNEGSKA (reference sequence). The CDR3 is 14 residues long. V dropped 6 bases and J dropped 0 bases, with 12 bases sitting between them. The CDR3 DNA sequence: TGCAGTGCCATGAGACCGAACTCCTACAATGAGCAGTTCTTC. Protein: CSAMRPNSYNEQFF.

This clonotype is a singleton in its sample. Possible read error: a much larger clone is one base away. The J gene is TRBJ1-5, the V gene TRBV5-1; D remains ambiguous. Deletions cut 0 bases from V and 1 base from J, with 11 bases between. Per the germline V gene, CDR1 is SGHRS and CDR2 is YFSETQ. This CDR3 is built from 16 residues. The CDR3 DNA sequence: TGCGCCAGCAGCTTGGTGGGGATCGGCAGCAATCAGCCCCAGCATTTT. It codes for CASSLVGIGSNQPQHF.

CDR3 loop: CASTNSLGYNSPLHF. DNA for the CDR3: TGTGCCAGCACGAACAGTCTCGGGTATAATTCACCCCTCCACTTT. The rearrangement links TRBV25-1 to TRBJ1-6; D is unclear. Germline-derived CDR1 and CDR2 are MGHDK and SYGVNS. V was cut by 7 bases and J by 4 bases, with 14 bases left in between. This CDR3 region has 15 residues. Using reference TRBV25-1 and TRBJ1-6 for the parts outside the CDR3, the full variable domain is EADIYQTPRYLVIGTGKKITLECSQTMGHDKMYWYQQDPGMELHLIHYSYGVNSTEKGDLSSESTVSRIRTEHFPLTLESARPSHTSQYLCASTNSLGYNSPLHFGNGTRLTVT.

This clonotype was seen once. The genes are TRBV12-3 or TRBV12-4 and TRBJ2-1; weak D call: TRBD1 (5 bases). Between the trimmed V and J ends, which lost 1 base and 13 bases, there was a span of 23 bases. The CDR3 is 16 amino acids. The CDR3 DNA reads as TGTGCCAGCAGTTTAGTTGGGCAGGGCCAATCGGAGACCCAGTTCTTC. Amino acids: CASSLVGQGQSETQFF.

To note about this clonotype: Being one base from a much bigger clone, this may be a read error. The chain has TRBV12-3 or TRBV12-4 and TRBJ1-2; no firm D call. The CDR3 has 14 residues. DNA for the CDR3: TGTGCCGGCAGTTTAGTCGCAGTTAACTATGGCTACACCTTC. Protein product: CAGSLVAVNYGYTF.

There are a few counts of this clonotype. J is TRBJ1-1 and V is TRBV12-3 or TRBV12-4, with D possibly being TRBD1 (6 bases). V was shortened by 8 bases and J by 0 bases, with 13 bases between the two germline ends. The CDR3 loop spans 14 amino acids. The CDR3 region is CASLKGGVNTEAFF. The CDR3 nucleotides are TGTGCCAGCCTCAAAGGGGGGGTGAACACTGAAGCTTTCTTT.

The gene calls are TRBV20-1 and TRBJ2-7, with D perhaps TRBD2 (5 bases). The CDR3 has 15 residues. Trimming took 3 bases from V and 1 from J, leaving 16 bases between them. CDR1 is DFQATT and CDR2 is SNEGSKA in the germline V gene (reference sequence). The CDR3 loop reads CSASRRDLRSYEQYF. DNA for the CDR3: TGCAGTGCTAGTCGCCGGGATCTAAGGTCCTACGAGCAGTACTTC.

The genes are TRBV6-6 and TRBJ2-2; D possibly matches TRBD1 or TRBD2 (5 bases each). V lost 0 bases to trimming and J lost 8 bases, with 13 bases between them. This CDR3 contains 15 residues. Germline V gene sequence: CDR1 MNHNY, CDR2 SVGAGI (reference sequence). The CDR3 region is CASSYSRGRAGELFF. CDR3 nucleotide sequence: TGTGCCAGCAGTTACTCGAGGGGCAGGGCTGGGGAGCTGTTTTTT.

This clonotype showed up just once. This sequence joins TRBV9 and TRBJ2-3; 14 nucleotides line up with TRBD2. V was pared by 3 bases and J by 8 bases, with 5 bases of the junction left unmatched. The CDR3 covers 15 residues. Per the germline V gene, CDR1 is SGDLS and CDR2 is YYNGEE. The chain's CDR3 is CASSETSGGAATQYF. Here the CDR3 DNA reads TGTGCCAGCAGCGAGACTAGCGGGGGGGCAGCTACGCAGTATTTT.

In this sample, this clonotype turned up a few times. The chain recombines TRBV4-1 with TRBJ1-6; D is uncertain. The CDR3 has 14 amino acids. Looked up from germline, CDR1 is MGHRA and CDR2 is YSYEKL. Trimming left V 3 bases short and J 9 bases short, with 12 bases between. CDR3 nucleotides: TGCGCCAGCAGCCATGGGATAGAGGGTTCACCCCTCCACTTT. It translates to CASSHGIEGSPLHF.

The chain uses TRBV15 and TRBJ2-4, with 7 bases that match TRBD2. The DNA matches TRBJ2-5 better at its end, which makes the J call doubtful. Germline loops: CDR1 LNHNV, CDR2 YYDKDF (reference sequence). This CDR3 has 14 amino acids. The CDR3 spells CATSRGTAGKTQYF. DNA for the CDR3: TGTGCCACCAGCAGAGGTACAGCGGGGAAGACCCAGTACTTC.

Here the CDR3 DNA reads TGTGCCAGCAGCTCAGTATTGGGGAACCAAGAGACCCAGTACTTC. Translated, it gives CASSSVLGNQETQYF. The chain is built from TRBV7-7 and TRBJ2-5; D is undetermined. Germline V CDR1 and CDR2: SSHAT, FNYEAQ (reference sequence). The CDR3 runs 15 residues. The V and J ends lost 4 bases and 0 bases respectively, with 12 bases between them.

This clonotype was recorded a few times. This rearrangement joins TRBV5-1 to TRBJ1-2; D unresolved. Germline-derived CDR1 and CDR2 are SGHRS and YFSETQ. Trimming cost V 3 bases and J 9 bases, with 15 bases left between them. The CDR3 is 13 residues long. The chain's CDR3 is CASSSDPEESYTF. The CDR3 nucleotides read TGCGCCAGCAGCTCCGACCCGGAGGAAAGCTACACCTTC.

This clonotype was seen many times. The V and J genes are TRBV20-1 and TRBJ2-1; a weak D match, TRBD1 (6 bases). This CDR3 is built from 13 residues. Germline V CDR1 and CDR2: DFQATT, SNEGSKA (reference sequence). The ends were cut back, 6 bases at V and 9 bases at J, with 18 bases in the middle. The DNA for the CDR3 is TGCAGTGCCCGGATCCCCGGGACAATTGAGCAGTTCTTC. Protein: CSARIPGTIEQFF.

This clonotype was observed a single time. The DNA for the CDR3 is TGTGCCAGCAGCCTACAGGGGTACAATCAGCCCCAGCATTTT. As protein: CASSLQGYNQPQHF. The chain has TRBV3-1 and TRBJ1-5; 7 bases are a match to TRBD1. CDR1 and CDR2 (germline): LGHDT, YNNKEL (reference sequence). The J segment lost 3 bases and the V segment lost 4 bases, leaving 3 bases of the junction unmatched. The CDR3 is 14 amino acids.

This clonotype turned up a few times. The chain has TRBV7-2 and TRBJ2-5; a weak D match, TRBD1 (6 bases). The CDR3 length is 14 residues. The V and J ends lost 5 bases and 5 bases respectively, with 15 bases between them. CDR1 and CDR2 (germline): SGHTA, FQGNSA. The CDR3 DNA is TGTGCCAGCAGCGTAGAGGCAGGGGAGGAGACCCAGTACTTC. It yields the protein CASSVEAGEETQYF.

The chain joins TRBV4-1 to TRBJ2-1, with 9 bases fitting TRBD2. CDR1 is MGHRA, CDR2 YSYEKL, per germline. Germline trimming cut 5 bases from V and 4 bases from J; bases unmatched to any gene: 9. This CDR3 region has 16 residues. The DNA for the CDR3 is TGCGCCAGCAGCTCAGCCGGAGCGGGGGGATACAATGAGCAGTTCTTC. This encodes CASSSAGAGGYNEQFF.

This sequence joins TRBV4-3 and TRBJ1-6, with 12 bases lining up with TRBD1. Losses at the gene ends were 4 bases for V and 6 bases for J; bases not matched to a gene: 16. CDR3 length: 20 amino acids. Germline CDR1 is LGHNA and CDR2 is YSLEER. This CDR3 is CASSRKSTGDRGPFNSPLHF. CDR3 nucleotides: TGCGCCAGCAGCCGAAAATCGACAGGGGACAGGGGGCCCTTTAATTCACCCCTCCACTTT.

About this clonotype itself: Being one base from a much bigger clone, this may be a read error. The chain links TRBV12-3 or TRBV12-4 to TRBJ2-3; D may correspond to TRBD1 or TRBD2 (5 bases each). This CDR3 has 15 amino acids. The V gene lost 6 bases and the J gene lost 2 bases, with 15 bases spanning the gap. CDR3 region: CASRYGTLITDTQYF. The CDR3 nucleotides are TGTGCCAGCAGATACGGGACCCTTATCACAGATACGCAGTATTTT.

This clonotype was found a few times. The CDR3, as DNA: TGTGCCAGCAGCTCCGGGAGAGGGTCCCTCTACGAGCAGTACTTC. Translating gives CASSSGRGSLYEQYF. This rearrangement joins TRBV7-2 to TRBJ2-7, with D perhaps matching TRBD2 (6 bases). V gave up 4 bases and J gave up 3 bases, with 16 bases separating them. Germline V gives CDR1 SGHTA, CDR2 FQGNSA. The CDR3 spans 15 residues.

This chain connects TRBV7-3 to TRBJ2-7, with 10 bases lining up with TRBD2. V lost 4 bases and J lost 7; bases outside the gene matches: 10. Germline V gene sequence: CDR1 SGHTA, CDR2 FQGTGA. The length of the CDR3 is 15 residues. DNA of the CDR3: TGTGCCAGCAGCTCCGCTAGCGGGGGAATACATGAGCAGTACTTC. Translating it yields CASSSASGGIHEQYF.

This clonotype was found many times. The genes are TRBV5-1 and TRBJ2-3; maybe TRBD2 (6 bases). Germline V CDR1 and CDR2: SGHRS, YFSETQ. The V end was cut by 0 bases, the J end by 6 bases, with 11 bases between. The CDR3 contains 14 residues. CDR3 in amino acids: CASSLGGGLDTQYF. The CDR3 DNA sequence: TGCGCCAGCAGCTTGGGTGGAGGGTTGGATACGCAGTATTTT.